Listed below are T cell receptor beta chains from one sample, sequenced in a study of blood T cell repertoires in COVID-19. Profiling relied on immunoSEQ multiplex PCR, and the TCRdb table lists in-frame clones only, not all of them. The table records a few hundred thousand clones, roughly 86% of them present only once. Sequencing was done on a sample of PBMCs or T cells enriched from blood (not recorded which). These receptor sequences come from a man aged 18 to 30 with acute COVID-19. Both conserved end residues are part of each CDR3. D genes are given only for firm matches. Clone size is not always given. Where it is, it says once, few, many or a class for expanded clones.

>-|TRBJ1-4|-|TRBV4-1
CASSQENRRNEKLFF
TGCGCCAGCAGCCAAGAAAACAGACGTAATGAAAAACTGTTTTTT
>TRBD1|TRBJ1-2|-|TRBV6-5
CASRQGAGWGYTF
TGTGCCAGCAGACAGGGGGCAGGTTGGGGCTACACCTTC
>TRBD2|TRBJ2-5|-|TRBV7-9
CASSLGGLAGADQYF
TGTGCCAGCAGCTTAGGCGGATTAGCGGGAGCGGACCAGTACTTC
>-|TRBJ2-5|-|TRBV9
CASSVGGDMETQYF
TGTGCCAGCAGCGTCGGGGGAGATATGGAGACCCAGTACTTC
>-|TRBJ1-5|-|TRBV4-1
CASSQFEYGNQPQHF
TGCGCCAGCAGCCAATTTGAATACGGGAATCAGCCCCAGCATTTT
>-|TRBJ2-7|-|TRBV7-2
CASSLSRSSYEQYF
TGTGCCAGCAGCTTAAGCCGGAGTTCCTACGAGCAGTACTTC
>TRBD1|TRBJ2-7|-|TRBV9
CASSETGGPTYEQYF
TGTGCCAGCAGCGAAACAGGGGGGCCTACCTACGAGCAGTACTTC
>TRBD2|TRBJ2-3|-|TRBV19
CASSAGGADTQYF
TGTGCCAGTAGCGCGGGAGGGGCAGATACGCAGTATTTT
>-|TRBJ2-2|-|TRBV19
CASRQGALNTGELFF
TGTGCCAGTAGGCAAGGGGCTTTGAACACCGGGGAGCTGTTTTTT
>-|TRBJ1-5|-|TRBV7-8
CASSLGLSNQPQHF
TGTGCCAGCAGCCTCGGACTTAGCAATCAGCCCCAGCATTTT
>TRBD2|TRBJ2-7|-|TRBV9
CASSAGVGIGRADEQYF
TGTGCCAGCAGCGCCGGCGTAGGAATCGGGAGGGCCGACGAGCAGTACTTC
>TRBD1|TRBJ1-6|-|TRBV6-6
CASRRGEGQGESSYNSPLHF
TGTGCCAGCAGACGAGGGGAAGGACAGGGGGAAAGTTCCTATAATTCACCCCTCCACTTT
>TRBD2|TRBJ2-2|-|TRBV5-4
CASSRTSGGTGELFF
TGTGCCAGCAGCCGGACTAGCGGGGGGACCGGGGAGCTGTTTTTT
>TRBD2|TRBJ2-7|-|TRBV25-1
CATLAGATHEQYF
TGTGCCACCCTAGCGGGAGCTACCCACGAGCAGTACTTC
>TRBD1|TRBJ2-1|-|TRBV29-1
CSVGTGAYNEQFF
TGCAGCGTTGGAACAGGGGCCTACAATGAGCAGTTCTTC
>-|TRBJ2-2|-|TRBV19
CASSIQVTGELFF
TGTGCCAGTAGTATCCAGGTCACCGGGGAGCTGTTTTTT
>TRBD1|TRBJ1-5|-|TRBV27
CASKQDRAPESQPQHF
TGTGCCAGCAAACAGGACAGGGCACCCGAGAGTCAGCCCCAGCATTTT
>TRBD1|TRBJ1-1|-|TRBV27
CASSLNYDRGETEAFF
TGTGCCAGCAGTTTAAACTACGACAGGGGAGAGACTGAAGCTTTCTTT
>-|TRBJ2-7|-|TRBV29-1
CSVSQGYEQYF
TGCAGCGTTTCACAGGGCTACGAGCAGTACTTC
>-|TRBJ1-6|-|TRBV5-8
CASSFSLSGGTSPLHF
TGTGCCAGCAGCTTTTCCTTATCGGGGGGAACTTCACCCCTCCACTTT
>TRBD2|TRBJ2-5|-|TRBV4-3
CASSQGGLAGGMETQYF
TGCGCCAGCAGCCAAGGGGGACTAGCGGGAGGGATGGAGACCCAGTACTTC
>TRBD2|TRBJ2-7|-|TRBV28
CASSFSGRTTYEQYF
TGTGCCAGCAGTTTTAGCGGGCGGACTACCTACGAGCAGTACTTC
>TRBD1|TRBJ1-1|few|TRBV11-3
CASSLEVVGTGDTEAFF
TGTGCCAGCAGCTTAGAGGTAGTGGGGACAGGGGACACTGAAGCTTTCTTT
>-|TRBJ2-7|few|TRBV11-2
CASSNGWEQYF
TGTGCCAGCAGCAACGGGTGGGAGCAGTACTTC
>-|TRBJ2-7|once|TRBV6-5
CATSPGSSYEQYF
TGTGCCACCTCCCCGGGATCCTCCTACGAGCAGTACTTC
>-|TRBJ1-1|-|TRBV5-1
CASSLEGLITEAFF
TGCGCCAGCAGCTTGGAGGGGTTAATAACTGAAGCTTTCTTT
>TRBD2|TRBJ2-5|-|TRBV19
CASSSTLASQETQYF
TGTGCCAGTAGTTCGACACTAGCGAGCCAAGAGACCCAGTACTTC
>TRBD1|TRBJ1-1|-|TRBV4-1
CASSHGTGAVEAFF
TGCGCCAGCAGCCATGGGACAGGGGCGGTTGAAGCTTTCTTT
>TRBD1|TRBJ2-7|-|TRBV29-1
CSVIQGSISYEQYF
TGCAGCGTAATACAGGGGTCCATCTCCTACGAGCAGTACTTC
>TRBD2|TRBJ2-1|-|TRBV28
CASITSGRNEQFF
TGTGCCAGCATTACAAGCGGGAGGAATGAGCAGTTCTTC
>-|TRBJ1-5|-|TRBV10-3
CATQGDSNQPQHF
TGTGCCACCCAGGGTGATAGCAATCAGCCCCAGCATTTT
>-|TRBJ1-1|-|TRBV30
CAWRAQGTEAFF
TGTGCCTGGAGGGCACAGGGCACTGAAGCTTTCTTT
>-|TRBJ1-6|few|TRBV28
CASSLSPREGTYNSPLHF
TGTGCCAGCAGTTTATCTCCCAGGGAGGGGACCTATAATTCACCCCTCCACTTT
>-|TRBJ1-5|-|TRBV28
CASTLGTRFTTQPQHF
TGTGCCAGCACTTTAGGAACACGATTTACTACTCAGCCCCAGCATTTT
>TRBD2|TRBJ2-7|few|TRBV6-2/TRBV6-3
CASSYGAGGYEQYF
TGTGCCAGCAGTTACGGGGCGGGAGGCTACGAGCAGTACTTC
>TRBD2|TRBJ2-7|-|TRBV18
CASSPWTSGRTYEQYF
TGTGCCAGCTCACCATGGACTAGCGGGAGAACCTACGAGCAGTACTTC
>TRBD1|TRBJ1-1|once|TRBV27
CASSLQGATTEAFF
TGTGCCAGCAGCCTACAGGGGGCAACGACTGAAGCTTTCTTT
>-|TRBJ2-1|-|TRBV10-1
CASSRGQSVEQFF
TGCGCCAGCAGCCGGGGTCAGTCGGTTGAGCAGTTCTTC
>TRBD2|TRBJ2-7|-|TRBV6-5
CASSIKGRVDYEQYF
TGTGCCAGCAGTATTAAGGGGAGGGTAGACTACGAGCAGTACTTC
>TRBD2|TRBJ2-2|-|TRBV24-1
CATSDFLAGGPGELFF
TGTGCCACCAGTGATTTCCTAGCGGGAGGGCCTGGGGAGCTGTTTTTT
>TRBD2|TRBJ2-3|-|TRBV28
CASSPHHSGRSTDTQYF
TGTGCCAGCAGTCCCCACCATAGCGGGAGGAGCACAGATACGCAGTATTTT
>-|TRBJ1-4|-|TRBV29-1
CSVVGRVNEKLFF
TGCAGCGTTGTCGGCAGGGTTAATGAAAAACTGTTTTTT
>-|TRBJ1-1|-|TRBV3-1/TRBV3-2
CASSQGGTGNTEAFF
TGTGCCAGCAGCCAAGGTGGTACTGGGAACACTGAAGCTTTCTTT
>TRBD2|TRBJ2-2|-|TRBV5-4
CASSLVAGAQGGELFF
TGTGCCAGCAGCTTGGTGGCGGGAGCCCAAGGCGGGGAGCTGTTTTTT
>TRBD2|TRBJ2-1|-|TRBV7-3
CASSSLAGGSNEQFF
TGTGCCAGCAGCTCCCTAGCGGGAGGCTCCAATGAGCAGTTCTTC
>TRBD2|TRBJ2-1|-|TRBV7-9
CASSLGSGRRYNEQFF
TGTGCCAGCAGCTTGGGAAGCGGGAGGAGGTACAATGAGCAGTTCTTC
>-|TRBJ1-2|-|TRBV12-5
CASGLGQTVSYTF
TGTGCTAGTGGTTTGGGCCAGACAGTTAGCTACACCTTC
>TRBD1|TRBJ1-2|-|TRBV28
CASSSDRARSYGYTF
TGTGCCAGCAGTTCGGACAGGGCACGTTCTTATGGCTACACCTTC
>-|TRBJ2-2|-|TRBV9
CASSVGGLGTGELFF
TGTGCCAGCAGCGTAGGAGGGCTTGGGACCGGGGAGCTGTTTTTT
>-|TRBJ1-1|-|TRBV7-2
CASSALIDTEAFF
TGTGCCAGCAGCGCCTTAATAGACACTGAAGCTTTCTTT
>TRBD1|TRBJ2-7|-|TRBV25-1
CASSEDRERYEQYF
TGTGCCAGCAGTGAAGACAGGGAACGATACGAGCAGTACTTC
>-|TRBJ1-2|-|TRBV6-1
CASSEAGANGYTF
TGTGCCAGCAGTGAAGCGGGGGCAAATGGCTACACCTTC
>-|TRBJ2-7|-|TRBV12-3/TRBV12-4
CASSPTVQYEQYF
TGTGCCAGCAGTCCAACGGTTCAATACGAGCAGTACTTC